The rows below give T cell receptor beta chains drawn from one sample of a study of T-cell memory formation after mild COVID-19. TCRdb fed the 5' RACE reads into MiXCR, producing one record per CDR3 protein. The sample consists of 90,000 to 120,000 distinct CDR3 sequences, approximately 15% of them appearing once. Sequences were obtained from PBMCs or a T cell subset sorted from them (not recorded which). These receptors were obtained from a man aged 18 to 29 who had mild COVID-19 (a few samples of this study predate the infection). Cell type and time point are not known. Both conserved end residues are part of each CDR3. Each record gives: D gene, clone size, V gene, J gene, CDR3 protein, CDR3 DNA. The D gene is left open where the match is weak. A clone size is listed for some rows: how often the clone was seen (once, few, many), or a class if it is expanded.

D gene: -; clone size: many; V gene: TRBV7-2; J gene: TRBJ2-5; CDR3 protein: CASSPAYRETQYF; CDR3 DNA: TGTGCCAGCAGCCCGGCCTATCGAGAGACCCAGTACTTC
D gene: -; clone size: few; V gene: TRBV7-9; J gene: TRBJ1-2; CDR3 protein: CASTFATGTWGYTF; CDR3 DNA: TGTGCCAGCACCTTCGCCACAGGGACTTGGGGCTACACCTTC
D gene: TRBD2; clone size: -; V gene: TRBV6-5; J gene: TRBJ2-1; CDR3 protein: CASSYSIGGGYNEQFF; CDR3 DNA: TGTGCCAGCAGTTACTCGATTGGCGGGGGCTACAATGAGCAGTTCTTC
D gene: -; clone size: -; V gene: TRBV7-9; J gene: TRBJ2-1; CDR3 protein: CASSPLRGITYNEQFF; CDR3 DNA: TGTGCCAGCAGCCCTCTCCGGGGCATAACCTACAATGAGCAGTTCTTC
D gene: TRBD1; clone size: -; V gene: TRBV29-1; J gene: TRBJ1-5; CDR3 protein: CSVRGTGPNQPQHF; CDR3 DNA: TGCAGCGTTCGCGGGACAGGGCCAAATCAGCCCCAGCATTTT
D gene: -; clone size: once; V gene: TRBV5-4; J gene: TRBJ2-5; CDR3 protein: CASSPTGRKGQETQYF; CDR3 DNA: TGTGCCAGCAGCCCCACGGGACGGAAGGGCCAAGAGACCCAGTACTTC
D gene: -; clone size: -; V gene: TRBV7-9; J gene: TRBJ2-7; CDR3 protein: CASSPGIDYEQYF; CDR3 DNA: TGTGCCAGCAGCCCTGGGATAGACTACGAGCAGTACTTC
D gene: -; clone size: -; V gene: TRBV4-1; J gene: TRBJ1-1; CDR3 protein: CASSHRTVGLNTEAFF; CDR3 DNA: TGCGCCAGCAGCCATAGGACAGTAGGGCTGAACACTGAAGCTTTCTTT
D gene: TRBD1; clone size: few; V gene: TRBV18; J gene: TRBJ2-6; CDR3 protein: CASSPRTGFRSGANVLTF; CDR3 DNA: TGTGCCAGCTCACCTCGGACAGGGTTCCGCTCTGGGGCCAACGTCCTGACTTTC
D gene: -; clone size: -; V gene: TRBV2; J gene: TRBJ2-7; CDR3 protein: CASRARGFYEQYF; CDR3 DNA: TGTGCCAGCAGAGCGCGAGGGTTCTACGAGCAGTACTTC
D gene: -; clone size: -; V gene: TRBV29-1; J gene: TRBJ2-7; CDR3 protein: CSVAGDSYEQYF; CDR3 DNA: TGCAGCGTTGCGGGGGACTCCTACGAGCAGTACTTC
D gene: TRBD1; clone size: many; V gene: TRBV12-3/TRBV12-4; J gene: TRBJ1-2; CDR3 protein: CASSSGQANYGYTF; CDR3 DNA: TGTGCCAGCAGTTCGGGACAGGCAAACTATGGCTACACCTTC
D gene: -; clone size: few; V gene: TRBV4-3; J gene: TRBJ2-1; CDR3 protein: CASSQDEGTAYNEQFF; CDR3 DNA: TGCGCCAGCAGCCAAGATGAAGGGACGGCATACAATGAGCAGTTCTTC
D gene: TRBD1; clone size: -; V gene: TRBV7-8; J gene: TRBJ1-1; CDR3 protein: CASSSRDSVNEAFF; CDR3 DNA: TGTGCCAGCAGCTCACGGGACAGTGTTAATGAAGCTTTCTTT
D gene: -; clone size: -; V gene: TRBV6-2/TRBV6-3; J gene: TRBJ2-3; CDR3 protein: CATLMRGGGADTQYF; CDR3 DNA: TGTGCCACCCTTATGAGGGGGGGTGGTGCAGATACGCAGTATTTT
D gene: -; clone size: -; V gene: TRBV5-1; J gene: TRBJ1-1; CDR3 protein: CASSLVGTTLNTEAFF; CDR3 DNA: TGCGCCAGCAGCTTGGTCGGGACGACACTGAACACTGAAGCTTTCTTT
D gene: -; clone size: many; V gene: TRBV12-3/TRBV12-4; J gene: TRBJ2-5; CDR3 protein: CASSPWTTQETQYF; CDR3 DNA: TGTGCCAGCAGTCCCTGGACTACCCAAGAGACCCAGTACTTC
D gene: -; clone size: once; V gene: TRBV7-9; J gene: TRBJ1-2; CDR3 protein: CASSFSGQPIYGYTF; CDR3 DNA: TGTGCCAGCAGCTTCAGTGGGCAGCCGATCTATGGCTACACCTTC
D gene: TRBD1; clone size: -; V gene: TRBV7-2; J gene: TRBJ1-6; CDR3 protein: CASGTGVYNSPLHF; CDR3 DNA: TGTGCCAGCGGGACAGGGGTCTATAATTCACCCCTCCACTTT
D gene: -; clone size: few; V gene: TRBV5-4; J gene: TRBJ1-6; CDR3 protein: CASSSSVGSPLHF; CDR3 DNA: TGTGCCAGCAGCTCCTCAGTGGGGTCACCCCTCCACTTT
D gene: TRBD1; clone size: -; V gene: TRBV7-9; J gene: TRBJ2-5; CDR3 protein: CASSWSGTEETQYF; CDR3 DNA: TGTGCCAGCAGCTGGTCCGGGACAGAAGAGACCCAGTACTTC